One sample yielded the 27 T cell receptor beta chains listed below, sequenced in a study of PD-1 blockade in classical Hodgkin lymphoma. Described time point: cycle 4 day 1 (C4D1), after less than 7 weeks of nivolumab. Each patient experienced a relapse that followed autologous stem cell transplantation, and brentuximab vedotin exposure varied. Thawed PBMCs were the source of CD4+ T cells, purified by magnetic negative selection. Assay: immunoSEQ multiplex PCR; the TCRdb copy retains only in-frame clones and omits some. Here the sample spans 10,000 to 15,000 clones, around 85% being singletons. The material sequenced was CD4+ T cells from blood, taken before the fourth cycle of nivolumab. These receptors were taken from a human donor with classical Hodgkin lymphoma.

V and J are TRBV30 and TRBJ1-4; no firm D call. The CDR3 extends over 13 amino acids. Trimming cost V 4 bases and J 7 bases, with 13 bases left between them. The germline V gene has CDR1 GTSNPN and CDR2 SVGIG (reference sequence). The CDR3 DNA reads TGTGCCTGGACTCTTTATGAGGGTGAAAAACTGTTTTTT. Translation gives CAWTLYEGEKLFF. The variable domain in full, completed from reference TRBV30 and TRBJ1-4, reads SQTIHQWPATLVQPVGSPLSLECTVEGTSNPNLYWYRQAAGRGLQLLFYSVGIGQISSEVPQNLSASRPQDRQFILSSKKLLLSDSGFYLCAWTLYEGEKLFFGSGTQLSVL.

The V gene is TRBV6-6, the J gene TRBJ1-5, with D hard to call. Trimming took 4 bases from V and 2 from J, leaving 9 bases between them. The CDR3 runs 14 residues. Per germline, CDR1 MNHNY and CDR2 SVGAGI (reference sequence). The CDR3 here is CASSSDWRNQPQHF. CDR3 nucleotides: TGTGCCAGCAGTTCCGATTGGCGCAATCAGCCCCAGCATTTT.

The V gene is TRBV11-2, the J gene TRBJ2-3; D is uncertain. V was cut by 0 bases and J by 9 bases, with 13 bases left in between. CDR3 length: 14 residues. Germline V lookup: CDR1 SGHAT, CDR2 FQNNGV. For the CDR3, the DNA is TGTGCCAGCAGCTTAGATCACGGCTCTGGAACGCAGTATTTT. Its translation: CASSLDHGSGTQYF.

CDR3 bases: TGTGCCAGCAGCCCCCGGGGGGGTATTGCCTACGAGCAGTACTTC. Encoded protein: CASSPRGGIAYEQYF. The V gene is TRBV6-5, the J gene TRBJ2-7, with 8 bases fitting TRBD2. In germline, CDR1 is MNHEY, CDR2 SVGAGI. This CDR3 region has 15 residues. V was pared by 6 bases and J by 2 bases, with 9 bases of the junction left unmatched.

The chain carries TRBV7-2 and TRBJ1-3; the match to TRBD1 covers 10 bases. Trimming at V came to 5 bases and at J to 0 bases, leaving 10 bases not matched to a gene. Germline CDR1 SGHTA, CDR2 FQGNSA. The CDR3 length is 18 residues. The chain's CDR3 is CASSNRDRGAASGNTIYF. CDR3 DNA: TGTGCCAGCAGCAATAGGGACAGGGGAGCAGCCTCTGGAAACACCATATATTTT.

The chain is built from TRBV9 and TRBJ2-3, with D uncertain. Germline loops: CDR1 SGDLS, CDR2 YYNGEE. Trimming pared 0 bases from V and 0 bases from J, leaving 8 bases between. CDR3 size: 15 residues. The CDR3 here is CASSVEGLSTDTQYF. The CDR3 bases are TGTGCCAGCAGCGTAGAGGGCCTGAGCACAGATACGCAGTATTTT.

The CDR3 DNA reads TGTGCCGTTAAGGAGGGGACTAGTTTAAGCGCAGATACGCAGTATTTT. Translating it yields CAVKEGTSLSADTQYF. V and J are TRBV5-5 and TRBJ2-3, with 8 bases identical to TRBD2. In germline, CDR1 is SGHKS, CDR2 YYEKEE (reference sequence). Trimming at V came to 10 bases and at J to 4 bases, leaving 17 bases not matched to a gene. This CDR3 region has 16 residues.

The genes are TRBV7-2 and TRBJ2-3; 14 nucleotides agree with TRBD2. Germline V gene sequence: CDR1 SGHTA, CDR2 FQGNSA. CDR3 size: 16 residues. The V segment lost 5 bases and the J segment 7 bases; nucleotides outside the gene matches: 8. CDR3 loop: CASSRTGTSGSNTQYF. CDR3 nucleotide sequence: TGTGCCAGCAGCCGTACTGGGACTAGCGGGAGTAATACGCAGTATTTT.

The chain has TRBV28 and TRBJ2-4; D is unclear. This CDR3 is 15 amino acids long. Deletions cut 1 base from V and 7 bases from J, with 14 bases between. The germline CDR1 and CDR2 sequences are MDHEN and SYDVKM. The CDR3 protein is CASSLYRLNGNIQYF. DNA of the CDR3: TGTGCCAGCAGTTTATATAGGTTAAATGGGAACATTCAGTACTTC.

V usage is TRBV27 and J usage is TRBJ2-1, with 7 bases lining up with TRBD1. Trimming took 1 base from V and 2 from J; bases not matched to a gene: 8. The CDR3 extends over 17 amino acids. Germline CDR1 is MNHEY and CDR2 is SMNVEV (reference sequence). As DNA, the CDR3 is TGTGCCAGCAGTTTATTCTTTAGAGGGGGCACCTACAATGAGCAGTTCTTC. Its translation: CASSLFFRGGTYNEQFF.

In nucleotides, the CDR3 is TGTGCCAGCAGTGAAGTAAGGGCTACGCAGTATTTT. As protein: CASSEVRATQYF. This rearrangement joins TRBV2 to TRBJ2-3; D uncertain. CDR1 is SNHLY, CDR2 FYNNEI, per germline. The V end was cut by 1 base, the J end by 8 bases, with 7 bases between. The CDR3 has 12 amino acids.

This chain joins TRBV7-2 and TRBJ2-7; D unresolved. The V gene lost 3 bases and the J gene lost 3 bases, with 3 bases spanning the gap. This CDR3 spans 11 amino acids. The V gene's germline CDR1 is SGHTA and CDR2 FQGNSA. CDR3 nucleotides: TGTGCCAGCAGCTTGCTCTACGAGCAGTACTTC. It yields the protein CASSLLYEQYF.

The chain carries TRBV2 and TRBJ1-5; D unclear. This CDR3 spans 14 amino acids. Trimming shortened V by 4 bases and J by 2 bases, and 9 bases separated the two germline ends. The germline CDR1 and CDR2 sequences are SNHLY and FYNNEI. CDR3 sequence: CASSVEVGNQPQHF. The CDR3 DNA follows: TGTGCCAGCAGTGTGGAAGTAGGCAATCAGCCCCAGCATTTT.

The sample holds one count of this clone. The CDR3 DNA reads as TGTGCCATCAGAGTAGGAGGGGCCTCCTACAATGAGCAGTTCTTC. Residues: CAIRVGGASYNEQFF. This chain connects TRBV10-3 to TRBJ2-1; a possible D gene is TRBD2 (6 bases). V was trimmed by 6 bases and J by 0 bases, leaving 12 bases between them. The CDR3 has 15 amino acids. CDR1 is ENHRY and CDR2 is SYGVKD in the germline V gene.

CDR3 amino acids: CSVGGKETQYF. The CDR3 DNA is TGCAGCGTTGGGGGGAAGGAGACCCAGTACTTC. The chain carries TRBV29-1 and TRBJ2-5; the D call may be TRBD1 or TRBD2 (5 bases each). This CDR3 is built from 11 residues. The germline gives CDR1 SQVTM, CDR2 ANQGSEA. Trimming stripped 4 bases from V and 5 bases from J, with 8 bases between.

This rearrangement joins TRBV5-1 to TRBJ2-2, with D perhaps matching TRBD2 (6 bases). Looked up from germline, CDR1 is SGHRS and CDR2 is YFSETQ. The length of the CDR3 is 15 residues. The V end lost 4 bases, the J end lost 3 bases, and 13 bases lay between the germline ends. The CDR3 nucleotides read TGCGCCAGCAGCCCTCGCGGGACGGACACCGGGGAGCTGTTTTTT. The encoded protein is CASSPRGTDTGELFF. Full variable domain (rest looked up from reference TRBV5-1 and TRBJ2-2): KAGVTQTPRYLIKTRGQQVTLSCSPISGHRSVSWYQQTPGQGLQFLFEYFSETQRNKGNFPGRFSGRQFSNSRSEMNVSTLELGDSALYLCASSPRGTDTGELFFGEGSRLTVL.

CDR3 region: CASSQDQTGLGEKLFF. CDR3 sequence (DNA): TGCGCCAGCAGCCAAGATCAAACAGGGCTAGGGGAAAAACTGTTTTTT. The chain couples TRBV4-1 to TRBJ1-4; D is possibly TRBD1 (6 bases). Trimming cost V 0 bases and J 8 bases, with 16 bases left between them. The CDR3 is made up of 16 amino acids. Germline V gene lookup returns CDR1 MGHRA and CDR2 YSYEKL.

The chain combines TRBV19 with TRBJ1-2, with D uncertain. This CDR3 is 12 amino acids long. V was shortened by 3 bases and J by 10 bases, with 12 bases between the two germline ends. Germline lookup yields CDR1 LNHDA and CDR2 SQIVND (reference sequence). The CDR3 here is CASSMGGAIYTF. CDR3 nucleotide sequence: TGTGCCAGTAGTATGGGTGGAGCTATCTACACCTTC. The whole variable domain, remainder taken from reference TRBV19 and TRBJ1-2, is DGGITQSPKYLFRKEGQNVTLSCEQNLNHDAMYWYRQDPGQGLRLIYYSQIVNDFQKGDIAEGYSVSREKKESFPLTVTSAQKNPTAFYLCASSMGGAIYTFGSGTRLTVV.

The chain combines TRBV7-8 with TRBJ1-2; possibly TRBD1 for D (6 bases). Germline loops: CDR1 SGHVS, CDR2 FQNEAQ. Trimming left V 5 bases short and J 5 bases short, with 15 bases between. The CDR3 is 14 amino acids. The CDR3 here is CASSPVRGGYGYTF. In DNA form, the CDR3 reads TGTGCCAGCAGCCCTGTAAGGGGGGGGTATGGCTACACCTTC.

The rearrangement links TRBV5-1 to TRBJ2-1; D remains ambiguous. The CDR3 covers 17 residues. CDR1 and CDR2 from the germline V gene are SGHRS and YFSETQ. V was cut by 0 bases and J by 4 bases, with 17 bases left in between. The CDR3 spells CASSLGGSRVLYNEQFF. The CDR3 bases are TGCGCCAGCAGCTTGGGAGGAAGTCGGGTCCTTTACAATGAGCAGTTCTTC.

The chain uses TRBV9 and TRBJ1-1, with D possibly TRBD1 on 6 matching bases. Trimming stripped 3 bases from V and 5 bases from J, with 14 bases between. The V gene's germline CDR1 is SGDLS and CDR2 YYNGEE. This CDR3 has 14 residues. CDR3 coding DNA: TGTGCCAGCAGCGCGACAGGTTGGGCAACTGAAGCTTTCTTT. Residues: CASSATGWATEAFF.

The chain links TRBV7-2 to TRBJ2-7; TRBD1 agrees at 8 bases. The CDR3 is 14 residues long. With 5 bases clipped from V and 7 bases from J, the junction kept 10 bases outside the gene matches. Germline V gene lookup returns CDR1 SGHTA and CDR2 FQGNSA. CDR3 sequence (DNA): TGTGCCAGCAGCGGGGGCAGGGGGCCTAGGGAGCAGTACTTC. This gives the protein CASSGGRGPREQYF.

The chain carries TRBV7-2 and TRBJ2-7, with 11 nucleotides matching TRBD2. CDR1 SGHTA and CDR2 FQGNSA come from the germline V gene. CDR3 length: 15 residues. The V and J ends lost 2 bases and 2 bases, in that order; junction bases with no gene match: 2. Here the CDR3 DNA reads TGTGCCAGCAGCTTAACACTAGCGGGGGCCTACGAGCAGTACTTC. It encodes CASSLTLAGAYEQYF.

The J gene is TRBJ2-5, the V gene TRBV5-1, with D perhaps matching TRBD1 or TRBD2 (5 bases each). The CDR3 covers 14 residues. Per the germline V gene, CDR1 is SGHRS and CDR2 is YFSETQ. V lost 4 bases and J 0 bases, leaving 10 bases between the germline ends. DNA for the CDR3: TGCGCCAGCAGCCCCGGGACCCACCAAGAGACCCAGTACTTC. Its protein product is CASSPGTHQETQYF. Full variable domain (outside the CDR3, taken from reference TRBV5-1 and TRBJ2-5): KAGVTQTPRYLIKTRGQQVTLSCSPISGHRSVSWYQQTPGQGLQFLFEYFSETQRNKGNFPGRFSGRQFSNSRSEMNVSTLELGDSALYLCASSPGTHQETQYFGPGTRLLVL.

V gene TRBV30 combines with J gene TRBJ1-1; no firm D call. The CDR3 runs 13 residues. The V and J ends lost 2 bases and 1 base respectively, with 8 bases between them. Germline V gene lookup returns CDR1 GTSNPN and CDR2 SVGIG (reference sequence). CDR3 amino acids: CAWSSLGNTEAFF. CDR3 nucleotides: TGTGCCTGGAGTTCTTTGGGGAACACTGAAGCTTTCTTT.

This clone was counted between two and nine times. The rearrangement uses TRBV5-6 and TRBJ1-1, with 8 nucleotides matching TRBD1. This CDR3 spans 16 amino acids. Germline loops: CDR1 SGHDT, CDR2 YYEEEE. After removal of 4 bases from V and 2 bases from J, the junction contained 10 bases not matched to a gene. The CDR3 DNA reads as TGTGCCAGCAGCCCTGGGACAGGACAACTAAACACTGAAGCTTTCTTT. Translating gives CASSPGTGQLNTEAFF. Full variable domain (remainder filled in from reference TRBV5-6 and TRBJ1-1): DAGVTQSPTHLIKTRGQQVTLRCSPKSGHDTVSWYQQALGQGPQFIFQYYEEEERQRGNFPDRFSGHQFPNYSSELNVNALLLGDSALYLCASSPGTGQLNTEAFFGQGTRLTVV.

The chain carries TRBV5-4 and TRBJ1-2; the D is unclear. The V and J ends lost 3 bases and 6 bases respectively, with 12 bases between them. Germline CDR1 reads SGHNT; CDR2 reads YYREEE (reference sequence). CDR3 size: 13 residues. The CDR3 is CASSYGRANGYTF. Written as DNA, the CDR3 is TGTGCCAGCAGCTACGGGAGGGCGAATGGCTACACCTTC.